This T cell receptor beta chain was found in a study of blood T cell repertoires in COVID-19. Study summary: Sites in the United States, Italy and Spain provided acute and convalescent COVID-19 samples. Sources were T cells, B-cell-depleted T cells, or PBMCs; the material itself was cDNA or gDNA.

There are 13 residues in the CDR3. Trimming removed 3 bases at V and 7 bases at J, with 9 bases between. CDR1 is MNHEY, CDR2 SMNVEV, per germline (reference sequence). Original handling: Amplified reference gene primers provided the basis for estimating nucleated cell counts. Produced via immunoSEQ multiplex PCR; TCRdb's table is partial and in-frame only. That table is the source of V, J and clone size, and D and trimming were worked out from the DNA. This table holds 350,000 to 550,000 clones, around 89% found once. V usage is TRBV27 and J usage is TRBJ1-4; D is undetermined. This receptor was taken from a woman in her 30s with acute or convalescent COVID-19. Sample: peripheral blood. The DNA for the CDR3 is TGTGCCAGCAGTTTTGGGCTGGGTGAAAAACTGTTTTTT. Translation gives CASSFGLGEKLFF.